This section outlines one TCR beta chain sequence together with its context. In the authors' workflow: Reference gene primer amplification gave estimated nucleated cell counts. Some clones are missing from TCRdb's copy, which holds only in-frame ones; the method was immunoSEQ multiplex PCR. For V, J and clone size, that table is used; D and trimming come from the DNA. The profile covers roughly 160,000 clones, with 81% appearing a single time and around 6% taken by the ten largest. These data are taken from a study of blood T cell repertoires in COVID-19. Overall study: Spain, Italy and the United States supplied samples that represented acute and convalescent COVID-19.

Enrollees, about 18 to 95 years old, lived in about two dozen US areas. Membership in each cohort depended on participant-reported clinical history. The sequence was obtained from a woman aged 35 to 49 with acute COVID-19. Sequences were obtained from PBMCs or T cells enriched from blood (not recorded which).

CDR3 amino acids: CASSFTGTAGFTDTQYF. CDR3 nucleotides: TGCGCCAGCAGCTTCACCGGGACCGCGGGATTCACAGATACGCAGTATTTT. V usage is TRBV5-1 and J usage is TRBJ2-3; D might be TRBD2 (6 bases). The germline V gene encodes CDR1 SGHRS and CDR2 YFSETQ. V dropped 2 bases and J dropped 2 bases, with 18 bases sitting between them. CDR3 length: 17 residues.